These 3 T cell receptor beta chains were sequenced from one sample in a study of T cells in Graves' hyperthyroidism and ophthalmopathy. The CDR3 regions of TCR beta were amplified from RNA transcripts. HTBI primers were employed in a first-round RT-PCR of the TCR CDR3. TCRdb reanalysed the multiplex PCR reads using MiXCR and keeps one entry per CDR3 protein. The sample lists a few hundred thousand distinct CDR3 sequences; about 46% were seen once. The source material was peripheral blood or thyroid tissue (not recorded which). These receptors all stem from an adult woman with Graves' disease, either hyperthyroidism or ophthalmopathy (not recorded which).

This clonotype was seen only a few times. This sequence joins TRBV10-3 and TRBJ1-2; D gene ambiguous. From germline, CDR1 is ENHRY and CDR2 SYGVKD. With 7 bases removed from V and 4 bases from J, the gap between germline ends came to 13 bases. This CDR3 comprises 13 residues. In nucleotides, the CDR3 is TGTGCCATCACCCGCCAGGTGACCTATGGCTACACCTTC. This codes for CAITRQVTYGYTF.

In this sample, this clonotype turned up a few times. V gene TRBV7-6 combines with J gene TRBJ1-2; TRBD1 is a possible D gene (6 bases). The CDR3 is made up of 15 amino acids. Per germline, CDR1 SGHVS and CDR2 FNYEAQ. V lost 5 bases, J lost 4 bases, and 17 bases lay in between. DNA of the CDR3: TGTGCCAGCAGCCCTTGGACAGAACTTCCCTATGGCTACACCTTC. This gives the protein CASSPWTELPYGYTF.

This clonotype was counted between two and nine times. The chain uses TRBV29-1 and TRBJ2-7, with 9 bases fitting TRBD2. This CDR3 is 14 amino acids long. Per germline, CDR1 SQVTM and CDR2 ANQGSEA. J was trimmed by 2 bases and V by 5 bases; bases with no gene match: 7. The CDR3, as DNA: TGCAGCGTTCGCGGGAGGGGGGACGCCTACGAGCAGTACTTC. It codes for CSVRGRGDAYEQYF.